These 5 T cell receptor beta chains originate from one sample sequenced in a study of T cells in Graves' hyperthyroidism and ophthalmopathy. RNA transcripts provided the source from which TCR beta CDR3 regions were amplified. When the TCR CDR3 underwent first-round RT-PCR, the HTBI primer set was used. Each CDR3 protein gets one entry after TCRdb re-called the multiplex PCR reads with MiXCR. The data show 550,000 to 650,000 distinct CDR3 sequences, about 15% seen once. Material for sequencing was blood. The receptors derive from a woman aged 25 to 39 with Graves' hyperthyroidism that later progressed to Graves' ophthalmopathy.

V gene TRBV28 combines with J gene TRBJ2-1, with 9 bases that match TRBD1. V shed 6 bases and J 2 bases; nucleotides not matched to a gene: 5. CDR1 and CDR2 (germline): MDHEN, SYDVKM. This CDR3 region has 15 residues. The CDR3: CASRTGTGTYNEQFF. The CDR3 DNA follows: TGTGCCAGCAGAACTGGGACAGGGACCTACAATGAGCAGTTCTTC.

This clonotype was seen only a few times. This chain uses TRBV20-1 with TRBJ1-5; possibly TRBD1 for D (5 bases). The germline gives CDR1 DFQATT, CDR2 SNEGSKA (reference sequence). V lost 5 bases, J lost 0 bases, and 17 bases lay in between. This CDR3 is 16 amino acids long. In DNA form, the CDR3 reads TGCAGTGCTCTCTCCCGGGGGGGAAATAGCAATCAGCCCCAGCATTTT. Translation: CSALSRGGNSNQPQHF.

This clonotype was observed at least ten times. The chain combines TRBV27 with TRBJ2-7; unclear D gene. Trimming took 6 bases from V and 2 from J, leaving 14 bases between them. The CDR3 has 14 residues. Per the germline V gene, CDR1 is MNHEY and CDR2 is SMNVEV (reference sequence). The CDR3 nucleotides are TGTGCCAGCAGCGCGTCAAGGGCTCCCTACGAGCAGTACTTC. It encodes CASSASRAPYEQYF.

In the case of this clonotype: The conserved phenylalanine or tryptophan normally closing the CDR3 is absent here, so this likely arose from a read error. The limits of the CDR3 on the DNA are not certain, so only TCRdb's listed CDR3 is given. The chain combines TRBV20-1 with TRBJ1-5; the table gives TRBD1 as D, unverified against the DNA. The CDR3 region is 14 residues in length, termini included. Germline CDR1 and CDR2: DFQATT and SNEGSKA (reference sequence). The chain's CDR3 is CSAITGREDQPPHV.

The chain couples TRBV6-2 or TRBV6-3 to TRBJ1-5, with D possibly matching TRBD1 (5 bases). CDR3 length: 14 amino acids. Per the germline V gene, CDR1 is MNHEY and CDR2 is SVGEGT. The germline V and J ends were trimmed by 4 bases and 5 bases, with 12 bases remaining between them. In DNA form, the CDR3 reads TGTGCCAGCAGTTTCCCCGACAGTTATCAGCCCCAGCATTTT. Translating it yields CASSFPDSYQPQHF.